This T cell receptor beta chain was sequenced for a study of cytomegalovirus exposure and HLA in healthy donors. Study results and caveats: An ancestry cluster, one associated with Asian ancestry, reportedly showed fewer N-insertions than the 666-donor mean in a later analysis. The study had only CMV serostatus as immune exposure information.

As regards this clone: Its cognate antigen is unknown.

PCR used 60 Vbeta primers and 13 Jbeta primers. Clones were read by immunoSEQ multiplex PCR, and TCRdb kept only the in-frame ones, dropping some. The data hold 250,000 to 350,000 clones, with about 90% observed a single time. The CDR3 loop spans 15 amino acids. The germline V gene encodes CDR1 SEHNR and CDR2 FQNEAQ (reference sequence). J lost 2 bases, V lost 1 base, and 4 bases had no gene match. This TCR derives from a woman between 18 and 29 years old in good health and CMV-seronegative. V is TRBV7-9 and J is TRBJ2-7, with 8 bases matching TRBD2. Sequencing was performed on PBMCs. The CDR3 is CASSLEPAGAYEQYF. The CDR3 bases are TGTGCCAGCAGCTTAGAGCCAGCGGGGGCCTACGAGCAGTACTTC.